The 15 T cell receptor beta chains listed next were all sequenced from one sample in a study of blood T cell repertoires in COVID-19. The assay was immunoSEQ multiplex PCR, and TCRdb's table has in-frame clones only and misses some. The sample records around 400,000 clones, more than 70% being singletons. The sequencing sample was made of PBMCs or T cells enriched from blood (not recorded which). These receptors were taken from a woman between 18 and 29 years old who had been exposed to COVID-19.

In its sample, this clone was seen once. The chain has TRBV10-1 and TRBJ1-2; 9 nucleotides agree with TRBD1. CDR3 length: 15 amino acids. Per germline, CDR1 WNHNN and CDR2 SYGVQD (reference sequence). Trimming at V came to 4 bases and at J to 8 bases, leaving 11 bases not matched to a gene. CDR3 amino acids: CASSARQGVWFGYTF. The CDR3 coding sequence is TGCGCCAGCAGTGCTAGACAGGGGGTGTGGTTCGGCTACACCTTC.

The V and J genes are TRBV27 and TRBJ1-1; tentatively, D is TRBD1 (5 bases). With 8 bases removed from V and 1 base from J, the gap between germline ends came to 17 bases. The CDR3 consists of 15 residues. From germline, CDR1 is MNHEY and CDR2 SMNVEV (reference sequence). CDR3 loop: CASVWGAGGNTEAFF. CDR3 DNA sequence: TGTGCCAGCGTGTGGGGCGCTGGCGGGAACACTGAAGCTTTCTTT.

The CDR3 nucleotides read TGTGCCAGCAGTTCCCTGACAGGATTGAACACTGAAGCTTTCTTT. This gives the protein CASSSLTGLNTEAFF. V gene TRBV28 combines with J gene TRBJ1-1, with TRBD1 as a possible D gene (6 bases). This CDR3 is 15 amino acids long. V was clipped by 4 bases and J by 0 bases, with 12 bases between them. CDR1 MDHEN and CDR2 SYDVKM come from the germline V gene.

The V call is TRBV4-3, the J call TRBJ1-2, with a weak D call TRBD1 (5 bases). V lost 0 bases, J lost 8 bases, and 10 bases lay in between. The CDR3 totals 13 residues. Germline loops: CDR1 LGHNA, CDR2 YSLEER. This CDR3 is CASSQEAGGGYTF. The CDR3 DNA follows: TGCGCCAGCAGCCAAGAGGCCGGGGGGGGCTACACCTTC.

The chain carries TRBV3-1 (or the pseudogene TRBV3-2) and TRBJ1-2, with D tentatively TRBD1 (5 bases). Germline lookup yields CDR1 LGHDT and CDR2 YNNKEL (reference sequence). V was pared by 0 bases and J by 4 bases, with 9 bases between. This CDR3 contains 14 residues. In DNA, the CDR3 is TGTGCCAGCAGCCAAGAAGGCAGGGCCTATGGCTACACCTTC. It codes for CASSQEGRAYGYTF.

This sequence joins TRBV7-2 and TRBJ2-1; 11 positions match TRBD2. The CDR3 runs 14 residues. The germline V gene has CDR1 SGHTA and CDR2 FQGNSA. Trimming removed 1 base from V and 7 bases from J; junction bases left unmatched: 0. The CDR3 reads CASSLGLAGNEQFF. In nucleotides, the CDR3 is TGTGCCAGCAGCTTAGGACTAGCGGGGAATGAGCAGTTCTTC.

This sequence joins TRBV28 and TRBJ2-1, with TRBD2 matching 9 bases. V was pared by 4 bases and J by 6 bases, with 7 bases of the junction left unmatched. The germline V gene has CDR1 MDHEN and CDR2 SYDVKM. The CDR3 consists of 15 residues. Here the CDR3 reads CASSSSGTSLNEQFF. The CDR3 nucleotides are TGTGCCAGCAGTTCATCCGGGACTAGCCTCAATGAGCAGTTCTTC.

V usage is TRBV28 and J usage is TRBJ2-1; 7 bases agree with TRBD2. The CDR3 is 14 residues long. Germline V gene lookup returns CDR1 MDHEN and CDR2 SYDVKM. Trimming cost V 5 bases and J 7 bases; bases outside gene matches: 8. The chain's CDR3 is CASSRGGPGNEQFF. As DNA, the CDR3 is TGTGCCAGCAGTAGGGGAGGGCCGGGAAATGAGCAGTTCTTC.

This chain links TRBV11-2 with TRBJ1-5; D unclear. The CDR3 extends over 13 amino acids. Trimming shortened V by 5 bases and J by 0 bases, and 5 bases separated the two germline ends. Germline CDR1 reads SGHAT; CDR2 reads FQNNGV. This chain's CDR3 is CASSQLSNQPQHF. CDR3 coding DNA: TGTGCCAGCAGCCAACTTAGCAATCAGCCCCAGCATTTT.

V and J are TRBV2 and TRBJ1-4; 7 bases align to TRBD1. Germline CDR1 is SNHLY and CDR2 is FYNNEI. The CDR3 is made up of 15 amino acids. Losses at the gene ends were 6 bases for V and 7 bases for J; bases not matched to a gene: 11. The CDR3 region is CASRDPGTDSEKLFF. As DNA, the CDR3 is TGTGCCAGCAGGGACCCCGGGACAGATTCTGAAAAACTGTTTTTT.

This chain connects TRBV6-5 to TRBJ1-2; 12 positions match TRBD1. Germline V CDR1 and CDR2: MNHEY, SVGAGI. V was clipped by 9 bases and J by 7 bases; unmatched bases: 9. The CDR3 runs 14 residues. The CDR3 sequence: CASHTGTGGFGYTF. The CDR3 DNA is TGTGCCAGTCATACCGGGACAGGGGGCTTTGGCTACACCTTC.

V and J are TRBV3-1 (or the pseudogene TRBV3-2) and TRBJ1-1; tentatively, D is TRBD1 (6 bases). Looked up from germline, CDR1 is LGHDT and CDR2 is YNNKEL (reference sequence). V lost 1 base to trimming and J lost 11 bases, with 17 bases between them. The CDR3 length is 14 residues. The CDR3 region has the DNA TGTGCCAGCAGCCAAGGGGTACAGGGTTCGAAGGCTTTCTTT. Its translation is CASSQGVQGSKAFF.

The chain employs TRBV5-1 and TRBJ2-5, with TRBD2 identical over 8 bases. CDR1 and CDR2 from the germline V gene are SGHRS and YFSETQ. This CDR3 is built from 15 residues. After removal of 1 base from V and 2 bases from J, the junction contained 4 bases not matched to a gene. CDR3 bases: TGCGCCAGCAGCTTGACCGTAGCGGGGCAAGAGACCCAGTACTTC. Translation gives CASSLTVAGQETQYF. Using reference TRBV5-1 and TRBJ2-5 for the parts outside the CDR3, the full variable domain is KAGVTQTPRYLIKTRGQQVTLSCSPISGHRSVSWYQQTPGQGLQFLFEYFSETQRNKGNFPGRFSGRQFSNSRSEMNVSTLELGDSALYLCASSLTVAGQETQYFGPGTRLLVL.

The chain joins TRBV4-2 to TRBJ1-3; 9 bases agree with TRBD1. V was clipped by 3 bases and J by 0 bases; unmatched bases: 6. Germline lookup yields CDR1 LGHNA and CDR2 YNFKEQ. The CDR3 totals 17 residues. The CDR3, as DNA: TGTGCCAGCAGCCAGGCACAGGGGGCAGGCTCTGGAAACACCATATATTTT. Its protein is CASSQAQGAGSGNTIYF.

This chain links TRBV29-1 with TRBJ1-4, with D unresolved. The CDR3 is made up of 12 amino acids. Germline V lookup: CDR1 SQVTM, CDR2 ANQGSEA. V was pared by 4 bases and J by 7 bases, with 10 bases between. The CDR3 loop reads CSVGSGREKLFF. DNA of the CDR3: TGCAGCGTTGGCAGTGGGCGTGAAAAACTGTTTTTT. Full variable domain (rest looked up from reference TRBV29-1 and TRBJ1-4): SAVISQKPSRDICQRGTSLTIQCQVDSQVTMMFWYRQQPGQSLTLIATANQGSEATYESGFVIDKFPISRPNLTFSTLTVSNMSPEDSSIYLCSVGSGREKLFFGSGTQLSVL.